The 18 T cell receptor beta chains below come from one sample, sequenced in a study of shared clonotypes between healthy human individuals. Method: immunoSEQ multiplex PCR; TCRdb's copy keeps in-frame clones and lacks some. Among more than 400,000 clones, approximately 78% were seen once, and the ten largest hold more than 10%. Sequencing was carried out using PBMCs. These TCRs come from a woman aged 35 to 49 in good health. Some clones in this sample may be carry-over from other donors' samples.

This clone was counted a few times. This chain joins TRBV7-9 and TRBJ2-5; D might be TRBD2 (5 bases). The V end lost 1 base, the J end lost 3 bases, and 15 bases lay between the germline ends. The germline V gene has CDR1 SEHNR and CDR2 FQNEAQ (reference sequence). This CDR3 region has 16 residues. CDR3: CASSLGPREGKETQYF. The CDR3 DNA is TGTGCCAGCAGCTTAGGCCCCCGAGAGGGAAAAGAGACCCAGTACTTC.

Notes on this clone: This sample includes further DNA sequences coding for the same CDR3. The chain employs TRBV10-2 and TRBJ2-7; TRBD1 matches 11 bases. The CDR3 spans 15 residues. J was trimmed by 3 bases and V by 3 bases; bases with no gene match: 4. CDR1 and CDR2 from the germline V gene are WSHSY and SAAADI. CDR3 nucleotide sequence: TGCGCCAGCAGTGAAGGGACAGGGGGTTACTACGAGCAGTACTTC. It encodes CASSEGTGGYYEQYF.

The chain links TRBV9 to TRBJ2-3; tentative D call: TRBD1 (6 bases). Trimming removed 2 bases at V and 0 bases at J, with 13 bases between. The CDR3 loop spans 16 amino acids. Per the germline V gene, CDR1 is SGDLS and CDR2 is YYNGEE. The CDR3 reads CASSVTGTPSTDTQYF. CDR3 DNA: TGTGCCAGCAGCGTGACCGGGACACCCAGCACAGATACGCAGTATTTT.

This chain joins TRBV7-8 and TRBJ2-7; the D call may be TRBD1 or TRBD2 (5 bases each). Germline V gene lookup returns CDR1 SGHVS and CDR2 FQNEAQ. The CDR3 has 16 residues. Trimming removed 1 base at V and 3 bases at J, with 16 bases between. In nucleotides, the CDR3 is TGTGCCAGCAGCTTAGTTTGGGGGATCCGCGGCTACGAGCAGTACTTC. It yields the protein CASSLVWGIRGYEQYF.

V is TRBV7-8 and J is TRBJ1-5; TRBD1 might be the D (5 bases). The CDR3 covers 14 residues. Germline lookup yields CDR1 SGHVS and CDR2 FQNEAQ. Trimming pared 5 bases from V and 7 bases from J, leaving 15 bases between. The chain's CDR3 is CASSLGLDPQPQHF. The CDR3 DNA reads as TGTGCCAGCAGCCTGGGGCTGGATCCCCAGCCCCAGCATTTT.

The chain couples TRBV6-1 to TRBJ2-5; a possible D gene is TRBD2 (5 bases). The DNA end is a closer match to TRBJ2-7, so the J assignment may be wrong. This CDR3 is built from 14 residues. Germline assignment: CDR1 MNHNS and CDR2 SASEGT. CDR3 in amino acids: CASSEGRIDYEQYF. CDR3 nucleotides: TGTGCCAGCAGTGAAGGGAGGATCGACTACGAGCAGTACTTC.

The V gene is TRBV5-1, the J gene TRBJ2-7, with 7 bases that match TRBD2. CDR3 size: 15 residues. With V trimmed by 0 bases and J by 2 bases, 5 bases remained unmatched. CDR1 and CDR2 from the germline V gene are SGHRS and YFSETQ. The CDR3, as DNA: TGCGCCAGCAGCTTGGTCCTAGCGGAGACCTACGAGCAGTACTTC. Translating it yields CASSLVLAETYEQYF. Combining the CDR3 with reference TRBV5-1 and TRBJ2-7 gives the whole variable domain KAGVTQTPRYLIKTRGQQVTLSCSPISGHRSVSWYQQTPGQGLQFLFEYFSETQRNKGNFPGRFSGRQFSNSRSEMNVSTLELGDSALYLCASSLVLAETYEQYFGPGTRLTVT.

The rearrangement joins TRBV7-6 to TRBJ2-7; 7 nucleotides line up with TRBD1. Germline lookup yields CDR1 SGHVS and CDR2 FNYEAQ. The CDR3 has 15 amino acids. V gave up 5 bases and J gave up 3 bases; unmatched junction bases: 10. CDR3 nucleotides: TGTGCCAGCAGCCCAAGGGGACAGTTTCTCTACGAGCAGTACTTC. Encoded protein: CASSPRGQFLYEQYF. Full variable domain (missing parts from reference TRBV7-6 and TRBJ2-7): GAGVSQSPRYKVTKRGQDVALRCDPISGHVSLYWYRQALGQGPEFLTYFNYEAQQDKSGLPNDRFSAERPEGSISTLTIQRTEQRDSAMYRCASSPRGQFLYEQYFGPGTRLTVT.

V and J are TRBV5-1 and TRBJ2-5, with D possibly TRBD2 on 6 matching bases. The germline V gene encodes CDR1 SGHRS and CDR2 YFSETQ. With 0 bases removed from V and 3 bases from J, the gap between germline ends came to 12 bases. The CDR3 is 15 residues long. CDR3 loop: CASSLGGIAEETQYF. The CDR3 DNA is TGCGCCAGCAGCTTGGGGGGTATAGCGGAAGAGACCCAGTACTTC.

To note about this clone: Distinct nucleotide sequences in the sample also encode this CDR3. The genes are TRBV30 and TRBJ1-1; D unresolved. The CDR3 totals 13 residues. V was shortened by 4 bases and J by 0 bases, with 9 bases between the two germline ends. CDR1 and CDR2 (germline): GTSNPN, SVGIG (reference sequence). Written as DNA, the CDR3 is TGTGCCTGGATAAAGGATCTGAACACTGAAGCTTTCTTT. Encoded protein: CAWIKDLNTEAFF.

The rearrangement joins TRBV18 to TRBJ1-2, with a weak D call TRBD1 (6 bases). Germline CDR1 reads KGHSH; CDR2 reads LQKENI. The V end lost 1 base, the J end lost 4 bases, and 16 bases lay between the germline ends. CDR3 length: 16 residues. As DNA, the CDR3 is TGTGCCAGCTCACCACAGGGGACACCGGGGGCCTATGGCTACACCTTC. It encodes CASSPQGTPGAYGYTF. The variable domain in full, with the rest retrieved from reference TRBV18 and TRBJ1-2, is NAGVMQNPRHLVRRRGQEARLRCSPMKGHSHVYWYRQLPEEGLKFMVYLQKENIIDESGMPKERFSAEFPKEGPSILRIQQVVRGDSAAYFCASSPQGTPGAYGYTFGSGTRLTVV.

The gene calls are TRBV7-2 and TRBJ2-2; weak D call: TRBD1 (5 bases). V lost 3 bases to trimming and J lost 2 bases, with 16 bases between them. The CDR3 spans 17 residues. Germline V CDR1 and CDR2: SGHTA, FQGNSA. In DNA, the CDR3 is TGTGCCAGCAGCTTCCATATAGGACAACGAAACACCGGGGAGCTGTTTTTT. Translated, it gives CASSFHIGQRNTGELFF.

This clone was seen only once. V is TRBV19 and J is TRBJ2-7, with D perhaps matching TRBD2 (5 bases). The V end lost 5 bases, the J end lost 1 base, and 9 bases lay between the germline ends. From germline, CDR1 is LNHDA and CDR2 SQIVND (reference sequence). The CDR3 consists of 13 residues. CDR3 in DNA: TGTGCCAGTAGTTTGGGGAGATCCTACGAGCAGTACTTC. Its protein is CASSLGRSYEQYF.

The chain links TRBV7-6 to TRBJ2-3; 7 positions agree with TRBD1. This CDR3 is built from 16 residues. With 1 base clipped from V and 2 bases from J, the junction kept 6 bases outside the gene matches. Germline assignment: CDR1 SGHVS and CDR2 FNYEAQ. The CDR3 sequence is CASSLDSGGDTDTQYF. CDR3 sequence (DNA): TGTGCCAGCAGCTTAGACTCAGGGGGAGACACAGATACGCAGTATTTT.

The gene calls are TRBV6-1 and TRBJ2-6, with D uncertain. CDR1 is MNHNS, CDR2 SASEGT, per germline. V gave up 0 bases and J gave up 0 bases, with 9 bases separating them. This CDR3 comprises 17 residues. In DNA, the CDR3 is TGTGCCAGCAGTGAAGCGATCGGATACTCTGGGGCCAACGTCCTGACTTTC. It codes for CASSEAIGYSGANVLTF.

This clone was observed a few times. The chain carries TRBV7-2 and TRBJ2-5; 14 bases are shared with TRBD2. Unmatched junction bases numbered 9, after V lost 4 bases and J lost 5 bases. The CDR3 is made up of 17 amino acids. Germline values: CDR1 SGHTA, CDR2 FQGNSA. The CDR3 bases are TGTGCCAGCAGCTACCGCTCCGGGACTAGCGGGAGTGAGACCCAGTACTTC. This encodes CASSYRSGTSGSETQYF.

The rearrangement joins TRBV6-1 to TRBJ2-5; 7 positions match TRBD1. V shed 2 bases, J shed 7 bases, and the junction held 10 bases outside the gene matches. The CDR3 is 15 amino acids. Per germline, CDR1 MNHNS and CDR2 SASEGT. The CDR3 nucleotides read TGTGCCAGCAGTGAATCGGACAGGCAGCCGGGGACCCAGTACTTC. It specifies CASSESDRQPGTQYF.

This rearrangement joins TRBV5-6 to TRBJ2-3; tentatively, D is TRBD1 or TRBD2 (6 bases each). The V and J ends lost 4 bases and 1 base respectively, with 16 bases between them. In germline, CDR1 is SGHDT, CDR2 YYEEEE. CDR3 length: 16 amino acids. The CDR3 region is CASSRGPGQRTDTQYF. The CDR3 nucleotides read TGTGCCAGCAGCCGGGGGCCGGGACAACGCACAGATACGCAGTATTTT.